The T cell receptor (beta chain) under discussion was sequenced for a study of early T cells in non-severe SARS-CoV-2 infection. The CDR3 has 15 residues. Germline V CDR1 and CDR2: SSHAT, FNYEAQ (reference sequence). Trimming took off 5 bases at V and 1 base at J, with 13 bases between the two ends. TCRdb passed the 5' RACE reads through MiXCR, listing each CDR3 protein once. The repertoire holds some 70,000 distinct CDR3 sequences, with 8.5% to 10% as singletons. This clonotype has ten or more counts. The chain carries TRBV7-7 and TRBJ2-3, with D possibly TRBD2 on 5 matching bases. This sequence originates from an adult who was a healthcare worker with PCR-confirmed SARS-CoV-2 infection or an uninfected control (not recorded which). The sample taken for sequencing was whole blood. The CDR3 nucleotides are TGTGCCAGCAGCCTAGGACTCGCTGGCACAGATACGCAGTATTTT. It yields the protein CASSLGLAGTDTQYF.